This T cell receptor (beta chain) was captured by sequencing in a study of shared clonotypes between healthy human individuals. Across the study: A donor's plate count was three for CD4 naive and three for CD4 memory; CD8 naive had two and CD8 memory one.

Study results and caveats: Sequencing of the sorted subsets was shown by rarefaction to be incomplete despite large depth.

The CDR3 runs 14 residues. Comment on this clone: The antigen remains unidentified.

Libraries were prepared by immunoSEQ multiplex PCR; TCRdb keeps only in-frame clonotypes and omits some of them. Of about 1.1 million clones listed, 60% to 85% are singletons. This chain connects TRBV21-1 to TRBJ2-5; no DNA check was done on the table's D call, TRBD2. TRBV21-1 is annotated as a pseudogene. The specimen was memory CD4+ T cells from PBMCs. Specified subset: CD45RA-negative fraction. This receptor was obtained from a man aged 18 to 29 in good health. Some clones in this sample may be carry-over from other donors' samples. Here the CDR3 reads CASTPRSPQETQYF. CDR3 in DNA: TGTGCCAGCACCCCCCGGAGCCCCCAAGAGACCCAGTACTTC.